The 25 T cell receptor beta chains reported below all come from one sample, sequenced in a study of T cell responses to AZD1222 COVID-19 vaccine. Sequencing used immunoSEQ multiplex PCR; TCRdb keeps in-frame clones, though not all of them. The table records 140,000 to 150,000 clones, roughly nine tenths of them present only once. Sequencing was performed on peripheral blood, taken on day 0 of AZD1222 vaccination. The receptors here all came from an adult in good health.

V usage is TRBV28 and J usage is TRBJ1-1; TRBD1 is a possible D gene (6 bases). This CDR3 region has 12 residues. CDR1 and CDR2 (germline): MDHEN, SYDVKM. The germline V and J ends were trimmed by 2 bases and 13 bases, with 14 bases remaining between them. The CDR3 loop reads CASSLAGGRDFF. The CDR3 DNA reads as TGTGCCAGCAGTTTAGCGGGGGGCAGGGATTTCTTT.

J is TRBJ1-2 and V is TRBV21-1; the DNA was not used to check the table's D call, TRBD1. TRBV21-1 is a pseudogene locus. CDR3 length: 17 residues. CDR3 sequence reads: CASSTGTGVRVNYGYTF. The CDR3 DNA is TGTGCCAGCAGCACCGGGACAGGGGTTAGGGTGAACTATGGCTACACCTTC.

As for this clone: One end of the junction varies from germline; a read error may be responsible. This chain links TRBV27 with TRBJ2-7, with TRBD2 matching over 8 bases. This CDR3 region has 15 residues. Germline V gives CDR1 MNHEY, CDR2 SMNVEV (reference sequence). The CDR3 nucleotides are TGTGCCAGCGGTTTGAGTAGCGGGATGTCCTACGAGCAGTACTTC. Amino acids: CASGLSSGMSYEQYF.

Here the CDR3 reads CSASLSGNMNTEAFF. Written as DNA, the CDR3 is TGCAGTGCTAGTTTGTCAGGGAACATGAACACTGAAGCTTTCTTT. This chain joins TRBV20-1 and TRBJ1-1, with D possibly TRBD1 on 5 matching bases. This CDR3 is 15 amino acids long. V was pared by 3 bases and J by 0 bases, with 14 bases between. CDR1 and CDR2 (germline): DFQATT, SNEGSKA (reference sequence).

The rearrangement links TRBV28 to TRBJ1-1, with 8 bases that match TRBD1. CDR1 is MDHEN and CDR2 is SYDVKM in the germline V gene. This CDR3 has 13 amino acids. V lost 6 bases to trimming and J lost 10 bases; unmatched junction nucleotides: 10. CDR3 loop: CASSLTGVGRAFF. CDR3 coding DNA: TGTGCCAGCAGCCTGACAGGGGTTGGAAGAGCTTTCTTT.

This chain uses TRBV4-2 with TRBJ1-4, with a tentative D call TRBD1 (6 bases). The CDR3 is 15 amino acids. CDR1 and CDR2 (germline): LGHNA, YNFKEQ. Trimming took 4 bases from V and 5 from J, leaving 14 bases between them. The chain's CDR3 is CASSPGGKGNEKLFF. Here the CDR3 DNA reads TGTGCCAGCAGCCCCGGGGGCAAGGGGAATGAAAAACTGTTTTTT.

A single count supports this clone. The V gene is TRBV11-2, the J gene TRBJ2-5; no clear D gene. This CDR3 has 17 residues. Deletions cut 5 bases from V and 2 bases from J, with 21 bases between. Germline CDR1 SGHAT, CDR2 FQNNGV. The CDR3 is CASSPTLWNRHQETQYF. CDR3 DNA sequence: TGTGCCAGCAGCCCCACACTTTGGAACAGACATCAAGAGACCCAGTACTTC. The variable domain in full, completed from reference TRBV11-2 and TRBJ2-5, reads EAGVAQSPRYKIIEKRQSVAFWCNPISGHATLYWYQQILGQGPKLLIQFQNNGVVDDSQLPKDRFSAERLKGVDSTLKIQPAKLEDSAVYLCASSPTLWNRHQETQYFGPGTRLLVL.

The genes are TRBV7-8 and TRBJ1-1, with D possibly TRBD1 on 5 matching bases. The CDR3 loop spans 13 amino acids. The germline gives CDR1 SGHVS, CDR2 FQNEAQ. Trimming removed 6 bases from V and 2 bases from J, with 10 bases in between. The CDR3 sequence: CASRGQANTEAFF. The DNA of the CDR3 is TGTGCCAGCAGGGGGCAGGCTAACACTGAAGCTTTCTTT.

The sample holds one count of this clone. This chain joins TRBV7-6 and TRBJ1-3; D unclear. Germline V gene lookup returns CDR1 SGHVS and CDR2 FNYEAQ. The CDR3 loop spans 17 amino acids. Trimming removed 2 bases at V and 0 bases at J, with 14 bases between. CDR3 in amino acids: CASSLTVVGNSGNTIYF. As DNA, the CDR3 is TGTGCCAGCAGCTTAACGGTAGTCGGCAACTCTGGAAACACCATATATTTT.

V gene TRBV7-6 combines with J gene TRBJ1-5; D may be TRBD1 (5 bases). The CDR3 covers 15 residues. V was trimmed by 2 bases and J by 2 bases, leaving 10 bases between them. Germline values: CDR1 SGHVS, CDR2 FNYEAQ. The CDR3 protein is CASSLLLGGNQPQHF. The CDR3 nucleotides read TGTGCCAGCAGCTTACTCCTAGGGGGCAATCAGCCCCAGCATTTT.

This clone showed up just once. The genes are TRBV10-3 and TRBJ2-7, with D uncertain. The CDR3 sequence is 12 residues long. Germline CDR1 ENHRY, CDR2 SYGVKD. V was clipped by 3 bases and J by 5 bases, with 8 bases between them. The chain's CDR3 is CAISERYNEQYF. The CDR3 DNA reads TGTGCCATCAGTGAAAGGTATAACGAGCAGTACTTC.

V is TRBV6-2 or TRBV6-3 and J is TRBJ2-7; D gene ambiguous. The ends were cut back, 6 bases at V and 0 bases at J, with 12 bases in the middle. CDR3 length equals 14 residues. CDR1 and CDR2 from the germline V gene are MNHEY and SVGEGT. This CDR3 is CASSMDVSSYEQYF. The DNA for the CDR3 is TGTGCCAGCAGCATGGACGTAAGCTCCTACGAGCAGTACTTC.

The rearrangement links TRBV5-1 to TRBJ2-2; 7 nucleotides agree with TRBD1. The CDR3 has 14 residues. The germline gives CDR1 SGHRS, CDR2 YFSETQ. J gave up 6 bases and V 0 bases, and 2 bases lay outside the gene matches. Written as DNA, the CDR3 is TGCGCCAGCAGCTTGGTGGGACAGCCCGGGGAGCTGTTTTTT. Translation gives CASSLVGQPGELFF. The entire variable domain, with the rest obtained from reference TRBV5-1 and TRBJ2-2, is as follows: KAGVTQTPRYLIKTRGQQVTLSCSPISGHRSVSWYQQTPGQGLQFLFEYFSETQRNKGNFPGRFSGRQFSNSRSEMNVSTLELGDSALYLCASSLVGQPGELFFGEGSRLTVL.

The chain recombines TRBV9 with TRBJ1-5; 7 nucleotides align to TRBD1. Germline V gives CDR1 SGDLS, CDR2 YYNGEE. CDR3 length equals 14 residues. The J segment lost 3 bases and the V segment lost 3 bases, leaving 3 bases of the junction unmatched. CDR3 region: CASSGRGVNQPQHF. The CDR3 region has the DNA TGTGCCAGCAGCGGCAGGGGGGTCAATCAGCCCCAGCATTTT. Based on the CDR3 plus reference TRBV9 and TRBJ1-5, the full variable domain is DSGVTQTPKHLITATGQRVTLRCSPRSGDLSVYWYQQSLDQGLQFLIQYYNGEERAKGNILERFSAQQFPDLHSELNLSSLELGDSALYFCASSGRGVNQPQHFGDGTRLSIL.

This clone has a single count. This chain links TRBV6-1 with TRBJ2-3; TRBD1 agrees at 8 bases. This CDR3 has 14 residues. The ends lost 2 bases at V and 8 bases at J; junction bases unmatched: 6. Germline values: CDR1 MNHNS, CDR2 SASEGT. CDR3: CASSETGGRGTQYF. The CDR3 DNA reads TGTGCCAGCAGTGAAACAGGGGGGAGAGGTACGCAGTATTTT.

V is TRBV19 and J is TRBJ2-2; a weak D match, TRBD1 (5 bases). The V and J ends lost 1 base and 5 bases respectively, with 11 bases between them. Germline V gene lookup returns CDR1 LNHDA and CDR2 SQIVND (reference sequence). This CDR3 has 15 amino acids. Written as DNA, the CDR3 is TGTGCCAGTAGTATAGGTAGGGGCCTAACCGGGGAGCTGTTTTTT. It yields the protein CASSIGRGLTGELFF.

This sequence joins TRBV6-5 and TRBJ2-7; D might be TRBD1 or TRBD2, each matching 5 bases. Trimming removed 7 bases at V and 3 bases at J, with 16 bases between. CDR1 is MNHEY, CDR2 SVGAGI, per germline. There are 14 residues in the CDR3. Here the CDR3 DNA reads TGTGCCAGCAAAAACGAGGGACCTTACTACGAGCAGTACTTC. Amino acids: CASKNEGPYYEQYF.

The DNA for the CDR3 is TGTGCCAGTAGGAGCGGGGCCAATTACAATGAGCAGTTCTTC. Translated, it gives CASRSGANYNEQFF. The chain combines TRBV19 with TRBJ2-1; TRBD2 agrees at 7 bases. Trimming removed 6 bases from V and 4 bases from J; junction bases left unmatched: 6. The CDR3 is made up of 14 amino acids. Per germline, CDR1 LNHDA and CDR2 SQIVND (reference sequence).

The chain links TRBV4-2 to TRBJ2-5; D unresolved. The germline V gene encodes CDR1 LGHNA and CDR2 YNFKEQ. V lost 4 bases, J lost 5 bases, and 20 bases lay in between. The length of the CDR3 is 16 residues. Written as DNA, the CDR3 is TGTGCCAGCAGCCCAGCTAATGGTGGTGGGTGGGAGACCCAGTACTTC. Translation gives CASSPANGGGWETQYF.

The CDR3 DNA reads TGCGCCAGCAGCCTGCGACTAGCGGGAGACAATGAGCAGTTCTTC. Amino acids: CASSLRLAGDNEQFF. This sequence joins TRBV4-3 and TRBJ2-1, with 12 bases fitting TRBD2. CDR1 is LGHNA and CDR2 is YSLEER in the germline V gene. The CDR3 runs 15 residues. The J segment lost 5 bases and the V segment lost 4 bases, leaving 3 bases of the junction unmatched.

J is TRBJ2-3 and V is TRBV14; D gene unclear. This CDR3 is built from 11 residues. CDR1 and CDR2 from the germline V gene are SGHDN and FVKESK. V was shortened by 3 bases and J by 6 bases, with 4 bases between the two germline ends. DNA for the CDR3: TGTGCCAGCAGCCATTCGGATACGCAGTATTTT. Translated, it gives CASSHSDTQYF.

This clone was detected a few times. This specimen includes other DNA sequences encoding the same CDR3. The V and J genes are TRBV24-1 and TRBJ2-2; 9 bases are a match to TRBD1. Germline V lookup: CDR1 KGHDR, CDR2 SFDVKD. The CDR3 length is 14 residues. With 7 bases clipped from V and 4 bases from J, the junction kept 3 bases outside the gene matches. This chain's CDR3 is CATRGQGGTGELFF. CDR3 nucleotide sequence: TGTGCCACCAGGGGACAGGGAGGCACCGGGGAGCTGTTTTTT.

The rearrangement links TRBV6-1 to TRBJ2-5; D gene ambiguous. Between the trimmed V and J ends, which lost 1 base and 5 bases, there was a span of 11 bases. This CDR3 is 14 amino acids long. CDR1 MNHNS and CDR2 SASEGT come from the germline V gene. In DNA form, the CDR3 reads TGTGCCAGCAGTGAAGGATATGCCCGGGAGACCCAGTACTTC. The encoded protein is CASSEGYARETQYF.

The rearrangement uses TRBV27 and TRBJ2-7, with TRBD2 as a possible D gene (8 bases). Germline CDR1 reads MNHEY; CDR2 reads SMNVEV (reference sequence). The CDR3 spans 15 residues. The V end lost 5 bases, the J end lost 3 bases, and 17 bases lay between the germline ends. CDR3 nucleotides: TGTGCCAGCAGTCCCCGGGAGGGGGCCATCTACGAGCAGTACTTC. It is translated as CASSPREGAIYEQYF.

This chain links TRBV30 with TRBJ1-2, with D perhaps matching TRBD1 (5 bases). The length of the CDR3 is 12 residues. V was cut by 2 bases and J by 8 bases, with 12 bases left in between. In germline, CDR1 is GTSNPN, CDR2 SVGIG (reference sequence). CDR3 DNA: TGTGCCTGGAGTTACGAGGGGCTGGGCTACACCTTC. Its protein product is CAWSYEGLGYTF.